A single T cell receptor beta chain is shown here with its context. Antigen: not known. The data stem from a study of cytomegalovirus exposure and HLA in healthy donors. Study-level points and caveats: Reported performance of the classifier showed diagnosis of cytomegalovirus status with high specificity and sensitivity.

The CDR3 contains 15 residues. Per germline, CDR1 LNHDA and CDR2 SQIVND (reference sequence). V was pared by 3 bases and J by 5 bases, with 2 bases of the junction left unmatched. This table comes from immunoSEQ multiplex PCR, and its TCRdb copy is limited to in-frame clones, with some not included. The table has some 170,000 clones, around nine tenths seen once. This receptor was obtained from a young man in good health and CMV-seropositive. The V call is TRBV19, the J call TRBJ2-2; 11 nucleotides agree with TRBD2. Sample: PBMCs. The CDR3 sequence is CASSIGTSGTGELFF. CDR3 in DNA: TGTGCCAGTAGTATCGGGACTAGCGGTACCGGGGAGCTGTTTTTT.